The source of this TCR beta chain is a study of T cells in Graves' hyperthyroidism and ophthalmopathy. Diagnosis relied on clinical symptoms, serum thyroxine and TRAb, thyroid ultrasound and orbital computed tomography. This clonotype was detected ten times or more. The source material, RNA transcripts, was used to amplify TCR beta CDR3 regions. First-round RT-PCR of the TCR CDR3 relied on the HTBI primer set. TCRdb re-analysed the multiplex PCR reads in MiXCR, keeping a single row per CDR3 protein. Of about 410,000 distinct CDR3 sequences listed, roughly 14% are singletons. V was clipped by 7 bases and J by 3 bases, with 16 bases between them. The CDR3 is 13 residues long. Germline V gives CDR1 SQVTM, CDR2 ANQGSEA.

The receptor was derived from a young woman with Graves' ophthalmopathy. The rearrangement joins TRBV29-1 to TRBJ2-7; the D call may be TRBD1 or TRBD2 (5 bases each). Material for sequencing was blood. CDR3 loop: CSAAGTEIYEQYF. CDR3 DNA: TGCAGCGCAGCCGGGACCGAGATCTACGAGCAGTACTTC.